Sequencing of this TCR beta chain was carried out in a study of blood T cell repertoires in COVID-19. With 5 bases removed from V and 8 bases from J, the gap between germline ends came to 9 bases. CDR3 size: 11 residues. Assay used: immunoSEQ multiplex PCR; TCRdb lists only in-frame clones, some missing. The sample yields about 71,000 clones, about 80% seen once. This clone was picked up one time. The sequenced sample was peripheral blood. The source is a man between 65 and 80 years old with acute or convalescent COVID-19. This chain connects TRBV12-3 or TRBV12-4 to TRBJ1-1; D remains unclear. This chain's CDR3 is CASSPRGEAFF. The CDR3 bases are TGTGCCAGCAGTCCCCGCGGCGAAGCTTTCTTT.